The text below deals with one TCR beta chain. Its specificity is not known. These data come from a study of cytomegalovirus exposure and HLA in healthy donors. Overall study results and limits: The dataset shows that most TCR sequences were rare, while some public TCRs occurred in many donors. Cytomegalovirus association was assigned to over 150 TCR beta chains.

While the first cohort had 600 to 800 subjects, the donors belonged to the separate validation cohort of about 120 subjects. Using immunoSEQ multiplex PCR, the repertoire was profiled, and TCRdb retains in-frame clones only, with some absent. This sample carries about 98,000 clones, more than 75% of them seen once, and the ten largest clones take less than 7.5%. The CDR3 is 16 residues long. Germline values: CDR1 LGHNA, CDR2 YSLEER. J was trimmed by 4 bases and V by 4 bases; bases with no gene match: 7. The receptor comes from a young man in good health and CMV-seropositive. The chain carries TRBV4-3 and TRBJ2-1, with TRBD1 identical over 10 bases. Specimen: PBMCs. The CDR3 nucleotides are TGCGCCAGCAGCCGAGGGACAGGGGATGTTTACAATGAGCAGTTCTTC. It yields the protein CASSRGTGDVYNEQFF.